This T cell receptor beta chain was observed in a study of T cell repertoires in cytomegalovirus infection. Study as a whole: Epitope selection comprised recently identified HLA-C-restricted CMV epitopes and well-studied HLA-B-restricted CMV epitopes. Through public TCR beta signatures, both CMV infection and matching HLA type were indicated. Overall study findings and caveats: Cumulative frequency (of public TCR beta family members) identified carriers of CMV plus the relevant HLA. In two of eight donors, the top clonotype was HLA-C-restricted CMV-specific.

Germline values: CDR1 SEHNR, CDR2 FQNEAQ (reference sequence). This CDR3 region has 15 residues. V was clipped by 4 bases and J by 4 bases, with 16 bases between them. TCRdb used MiXCR to reprocess the reads, holding one entry per CDR3 protein. The profile shows fewer than 850,000 distinct CDR3 sequences, 29% of them singletons. As concerns this clonotype: Its matching antigen is unknown.

The rearrangement links TRBV7-9 to TRBJ1-1; TRBD1 is a possible D gene (5 bases). The sequenced sample was cultured CD8+ T cells from PBMCs, obtained from culture after CMV antigen stimulation. The sequence derives from a human donor in good health (CMV status not recorded). Some clones in this sample may be carry-over from other donors' samples. This CDR3 is CASSSSGGGVTEAFF. The CDR3 nucleotides are TGTGCCAGCAGCTCCTCCGGCGGAGGGGTCACTGAAGCTTTCTTT.